These T cell receptor beta chains were read from a single sample in a study of CD8+CD57+ T cells in acquired aplastic anemia. TCRdb analysed the reads with MiXCR anew, one entry per CDR3 protein. The sample shows hundreds of thousands of distinct CDR3 sequences, 40% to 50% of them seen only once. The sample consisted of sorted CD4+, CD8+, or CD8+CD57+ T cells (not recorded which) from PBMCs. The receptors originated from a human donor with aplastic anemia. Both conserved end residues are part of each CDR3. D genes are given only for firm matches. Only some rows state a clone size, as once, few, many or a class for expanded clones.

CDR3aa: CARYTGMNTEAFF
CDR3nt: TGTGCCAGGTATACAGGGATGAACACTGAAGCTTTCTTT
j_gene: TRBJ1-1
d_gene: .
abundance: .
v_gene: TRBV25-1

CDR3aa: CASAGPSYEQYF
CDR3nt: TGTGCCTCAGCGGGACCCTCCTACGAGCAGTACTTC
j_gene: TRBJ2-7
d_gene: TRBD2
abundance: .
v_gene: TRBV2

CDR3aa: CASNGWRRRESAYEQYF
CDR3nt: TGTGCCAGCAATGGGTGGCGGAGAAGAGAATCGGCCTACGAGCAGTACTTC
j_gene: TRBJ2-7
d_gene: .
abundance: many
v_gene: TRBV2

CDR3aa: CASSDALAGGPVEQFF
CDR3nt: TGTGCCAGCAGTGACGCACTAGCGGGGGGGCCGGTTGAGCAGTTCTTC
j_gene: TRBJ2-1
d_gene: TRBD2
abundance: .
v_gene: TRBV25-1

CDR3aa: CASSLRQNTGELFF
CDR3nt: TGTGCCAGCAGCTTAAGACAAAACACCGGGGAGCTGTTTTTT
j_gene: TRBJ2-2
d_gene: .
abundance: .
v_gene: TRBV7-3

CDR3aa: CASSLPGQGAETQYF
CDR3nt: TGTGCCAGCAGCCTACCGGGACAGGGGGCAGAGACCCAGTACTTC
j_gene: TRBJ2-5
d_gene: TRBD1
abundance: .
v_gene: TRBV7-9

CDR3aa: CASSLRAGNTEAFF
CDR3nt: TGTGCCAGCAGCTTAAGGGCGGGGAACACTGAAGCTTTCTTT
j_gene: TRBJ1-1
d_gene: .
abundance: .
v_gene: TRBV7-9

CDR3aa: CASSETKSTGGVSPLHF
CDR3nt: TGTGCCAGCAGTGAAACGAAATCGACAGGGGGAGTTTCACCCCTCCACTTT
j_gene: TRBJ1-6
d_gene: TRBD1
abundance: few
v_gene: TRBV27

CDR3aa: CASNTGGYGYTF
CDR3nt: TGTGCCAGCAACACAGGGGGCTATGGCTACACCTTC
j_gene: TRBJ1-2
d_gene: TRBD1
abundance: .
v_gene: TRBV9

CDR3aa: CASSLVTGIYGYTF
CDR3nt: TGTGCCAGCAGCTTAGTCACAGGGATCTATGGCTACACCTTC
j_gene: TRBJ1-2
d_gene: .
abundance: few
v_gene: TRBV7-9

CDR3aa: CAWSVGPGEPQHF
CDR3nt: TGTGCCTGGAGTGTAGGCCCCGGGGAGCCCCAGCATTTT
j_gene: TRBJ1-5
d_gene: .
abundance: few
v_gene: TRBV30

CDR3aa: CASSKDRVREQYF
CDR3nt: TGTGCCAGCAGCAAAGACAGGGTTCGGGAGCAGTACTTC
j_gene: TRBJ2-7
d_gene: TRBD1
abundance: .
v_gene: TRBV7-2

CDR3aa: CASSDYSANYGYTF
CDR3nt: TGTGCCAGCAGTGATTACTCAGCTAACTATGGCTACACCTTC
j_gene: TRBJ1-2
d_gene: .
abundance: .
v_gene: TRBV2

CDR3aa: CASSIVAGEETQYF
CDR3nt: TGTGCCAGTAGTATAGTCGCGGGAGAAGAGACCCAGTACTTC
j_gene: TRBJ2-5
d_gene: TRBD2
abundance: many
v_gene: TRBV19

CDR3aa: CASSISRDRVYGYTF
CDR3nt: TGTGCCAGCAGCATAAGCCGGGACAGGGTCTATGGCTACACCTTC
j_gene: TRBJ1-2
d_gene: TRBD1
abundance: .
v_gene: TRBV9

CDR3aa: CASSVGDSTYEQYF
CDR3nt: TGTGCCAGCAGCGTAGGGGACAGTACCTACGAGCAGTACTTC
j_gene: TRBJ2-7
d_gene: TRBD1
abundance: .
v_gene: TRBV9